One sample yielded the 26 T cell receptor beta chains listed below, sequenced in a study of cytomegalovirus exposure and HLA in healthy donors. PCR amplification relied on 60 Vbeta primers (plus 13 Jbeta primers). Only in-frame clones appear in the TCRdb table, and some are missing; sequencing was by immunoSEQ multiplex PCR. The repertoire holds some 170,000 clones, with roughly 9.4% as singletons. Specimen: PBMCs. The receptor set was obtained from a woman in her thirties in good health and CMV-seropositive.

In the case of this clone: Germline is not matched at one junction end, which may reflect a read error. The rearrangement links TRBV7-3 to TRBJ2-2; 8 bases match TRBD2. CDR1 is SGHTA and CDR2 is FQGTGA in the germline V gene. This CDR3 comprises 16 residues. CDR3 residues: CAGSASGTRGTGELFF. Here the CDR3 DNA reads TGTGCCGGCAGCGCATCCGGGACTAGGGGCACCGGGGAGCTGTTTTTT.

This clone has just a few counts. The chain joins TRBV7-9 to TRBJ2-7, with TRBD2 identical over 7 bases. Germline CDR1 is SEHNR and CDR2 is FQNEAQ (reference sequence). This CDR3 comprises 19 residues. J was trimmed by 7 bases and V by 2 bases; bases with no gene match: 23. Here the CDR3 reads CASSLMVAGAGRYSGEQYF. Written as DNA, the CDR3 is TGTGCCAGCAGCTTAATGGTTGCTGGTGCCGGGAGGTACTCGGGGGAGCAGTACTTC.

This clone was seen a handful of times. This chain's CDR3 is CASRYRNTGELFF. The CDR3, as DNA: TGCGCCAGCAGGTACAGGAACACCGGGGAGCTGTTTTTT. This chain links TRBV10-1 with TRBJ2-2; D gene ambiguous. This CDR3 region has 13 residues. The V end was cut by 6 bases, the J end by 1 base, with 6 bases between. Germline CDR1 WNHNN, CDR2 SYGVQD (reference sequence).

This clone was seen a few times. V gene TRBV29-1 combines with J gene TRBJ2-5, with D possibly being TRBD1 (6 bases). V lost 7 bases to trimming and J lost 5 bases, with 14 bases between them. The CDR3 totals 12 residues. CDR1 and CDR2 (germline): SQVTM, ANQGSEA. The CDR3 sequence is CSASTGYETQYF. CDR3 DNA sequence: TGCAGCGCTTCCACAGGGTATGAGACCCAGTACTTC.

The rearrangement uses TRBV5-1 and TRBJ1-2, with 9 bases that match TRBD1. Germline V CDR1 and CDR2: SGHRS, YFSETQ. Trimming cost V 3 bases and J 6 bases; bases outside gene matches: 6. There are 14 residues in the CDR3. CDR3: CASSWPGQGNGYTF. The CDR3 coding sequence is TGCGCCAGCAGCTGGCCGGGACAGGGCAATGGCTACACCTTC.

This clone was detected a few times. The chain is built from TRBV4-1 and TRBJ1-5, with D possibly TRBD1 on 5 matching bases. Germline CDR1 MGHRA, CDR2 YSYEKL. This CDR3 has 15 residues. The V and J ends lost 1 base and 1 base respectively, with 8 bases between them. In DNA form, the CDR3 reads TGCGCCAGCAGCCAAGTCCCAGGGAGCAATCAGCCCCAGCATTTT. It encodes CASSQVPGSNQPQHF.

This clone was seen only a few times. CDR3 in DNA: TGTGCCAGCAGCAAAATACTAGCGCCGAAAGTGGGTGAGCAGTTCTTC. Its translation: CASSKILAPKVGEQFF. This chain connects TRBV21-1 to TRBJ2-1; whether TRBD2, the table's D call, matches the DNA was not checked. TRBV21-1 represents a pseudogene. The CDR3 is 16 residues long.

The rearrangement links TRBV21-1 to TRBJ2-7; the D call of TRBD2 is as the table states it, not checked on the DNA. TRBV21-1 is given as a pseudogene. The CDR3 is 17 residues long. The CDR3 DNA follows: TGTGCCAGCAGCTCCTGGGAGGGAGCGGGAGTCCCCGAAGAGCAGTACTTC. This encodes CASSSWEGAGVPEEQYF.

This chain uses TRBV18 with TRBJ2-6; 8 nucleotides line up with TRBD1. Germline CDR1 and CDR2: KGHSH and LQKENI. J gave up 4 bases and V 3 bases, and 11 bases lay outside the gene matches. CDR3 length: 18 amino acids. CDR3 nucleotide sequence: TGTGCCAGCTCACCGAGGGCAGGGGGCGCGATAGGGGCCAACGTCCTGACTTTC. Encoded protein: CASSPRAGGAIGANVLTF.

This clone was recorded a few times. The gene calls are TRBV9 and TRBJ2-3; TRBD2 matches 7 bases. The germline V gene encodes CDR1 SGDLS and CDR2 YYNGEE. Trimming removed 4 bases from V and 6 bases from J; junction bases left unmatched: 20. The CDR3 length is 18 residues. The CDR3 protein is CASSNRREVGGSSDTQYF. In nucleotides, the CDR3 is TGTGCCAGCAGCAACCGCAGGGAAGTGGGCGGGAGCTCGGATACGCAGTATTTT.

This clone was seen a handful of times. The chain joins TRBV5-1 to TRBJ2-6; the D is unclear. The V end was cut by 4 bases, the J end by 4 bases, with 12 bases between. The CDR3 is made up of 15 amino acids. Germline CDR1 is SGHRS and CDR2 is YFSETQ. The CDR3 loop reads CASSPGHTGANVLTF. DNA of the CDR3: TGCGCCAGCAGCCCGGGTCACACGGGGGCCAACGTCCTGACTTTC.

This sequence joins TRBV30 and TRBJ1-1; no clear D. The CDR3 has 13 residues. Germline lookup yields CDR1 GTSNPN and CDR2 SVGIG (reference sequence). The germline V and J ends were trimmed by 1 base and 6 bases, with 12 bases remaining between them. CDR3 in amino acids: CAWSAGEFAEAFF. The CDR3 DNA sequence: TGTGCCTGGAGTGCCGGTGAATTCGCTGAAGCTTTCTTT.

This clone turned up a few times. The chain links TRBV2 to TRBJ2-5, with 14 bases lining up with TRBD2. The CDR3 covers 17 residues. Germline lookup yields CDR1 SNHLY and CDR2 FYNNEI. Trimming removed 3 bases from V and 3 bases from J; junction bases left unmatched: 6. The CDR3 nucleotides are TGTGCCAGCAGTGATCTCCAGGGACTAGCGGGAGAAGAGACCCAGTACTTC. Protein product: CASSDLQGLAGEETQYF.

This rearrangement joins TRBV19 to TRBJ1-2; TRBD1 might be the D (6 bases). V lost 3 bases to trimming and J lost 5 bases, with 16 bases between them. This CDR3 has 15 residues. Germline V gene lookup returns CDR1 LNHDA and CDR2 SQIVND (reference sequence). CDR3 region: CASSISGRGRYGYTF. The CDR3 bases are TGTGCCAGTAGTATCTCCGGCAGGGGTAGATATGGCTACACCTTC. The whole variable domain, remainder taken from reference TRBV19 and TRBJ1-2, is DGGITQSPKYLFRKEGQNVTLSCEQNLNHDAMYWYRQDPGQGLRLIYYSQIVNDFQKGDIAEGYSVSREKKESFPLTVTSAQKNPTAFYLCASSISGRGRYGYTFGSGTRLTVV.

V and J are TRBV29-1 and TRBJ2-6; a possible D gene is TRBD1 (5 bases). Trimming stripped 5 bases from V and 0 bases from J, with 8 bases between. The CDR3 runs to 14 residues. Germline V gene sequence: CDR1 SQVTM, CDR2 ANQGSEA. The CDR3 spells CSVSGISGANVLTF. For the CDR3, the DNA is TGCAGCGTTTCAGGGATCTCTGGGGCCAACGTCCTGACTTTC.

The table lists this clone with a few counts. The chain is built from TRBV25-1 and TRBJ1-1; weak D call: TRBD1 (6 bases). Trimming shortened V by 1 base and J by 0 bases, and 12 bases separated the two germline ends. The V gene's germline CDR1 is MGHDK and CDR2 SYGVNS. The CDR3 spans 16 residues. The CDR3 nucleotides are TGTGCCAGCAGTGAATTAGTCCCAGGGGTGAACACTGAAGCTTTCTTT. Translation gives CASSELVPGVNTEAFF.

This clone was picked up a small number of times. This sequence joins TRBV6-5 and TRBJ2-5, with D perhaps matching TRBD2 (6 bases). CDR3 length equals 16 residues. Per germline, CDR1 MNHEY and CDR2 SVGAGI. Trimming took off 0 bases at V and 0 bases at J, with 11 bases between the two ends. For the CDR3, the DNA is TGTGCCAGCAGTTACTCGGGGACTTCGTACCAAGAGACCCAGTACTTC. Amino acids: CASSYSGTSYQETQYF.

The chain joins TRBV9 to TRBJ1-3; no clear D. Germline CDR1 reads SGDLS; CDR2 reads YYNGEE. The germline V and J ends were trimmed by 0 bases and 3 bases, with 7 bases remaining between them. The CDR3 covers 14 residues. As DNA, the CDR3 is TGTGCCAGCAGCGTAGCGCCAGATGGAAACACCATATATTTT. It yields the protein CASSVAPDGNTIYF.

This clone occurred a few times. The chain couples TRBV20-1 to TRBJ2-7; TRBD1 is a possible D gene (5 bases). CDR1 and CDR2 (germline): DFQATT, SNEGSKA (reference sequence). This CDR3 region has 11 residues. Between the trimmed V and J ends, which lost 6 bases and 4 bases, there was a span of 10 bases. CDR3 region: CSAPDSYEQYF. The DNA for the CDR3 is TGCAGTGCCCCCGACAGTTACGAGCAGTACTTC.

In DNA form, the CDR3 reads TGCGCCAGCAGCTTGGAGGGGGGGACCAATCAGCCCCAGCATTTT. Protein sequence: CASSLEGGTNQPQHF. The chain links TRBV5-1 to TRBJ1-5, with D possibly being TRBD1 (6 bases). The V gene lost 0 bases and the J gene lost 3 bases, with 10 bases spanning the gap. The germline CDR1 and CDR2 sequences are SGHRS and YFSETQ. The CDR3 has 15 residues.

A few counts support this clone. V and J are TRBV13 and TRBJ2-7; the match to TRBD1 covers 8 bases. V was pared by 6 bases and J by 4 bases, with 14 bases of the junction left unmatched. The CDR3 length is 16 residues. CDR1 is PRHDT and CDR2 is FYEKMQ in the germline V gene (reference sequence). Written as DNA, the CDR3 is TGTGCCAGCAGTCAGATCAGGGGGCTAAGACCGTACGAGCAGTACTTC. Translated: CASSQIRGLRPYEQYF.

There are a few counts of this clone. This chain links TRBV9 with TRBJ2-5; 7 bases align to TRBD1. The CDR3 is 14 amino acids. V lost 3 bases, J lost 4 bases, and 6 bases stayed unmatched. Germline CDR1 SGDLS, CDR2 YYNGEE. The DNA of the CDR3 is TGTGCCAGCAGCGCTCCAGGGGGTGGAGAGACCCAGTACTTC. It is translated as CASSAPGGGETQYF.

This clone was seen only a few times. The chain employs TRBV29-1 and TRBJ2-3; 7 positions agree with TRBD2. This CDR3 has 17 residues. Losses at the gene ends were 7 bases for V and 5 bases for J; bases not matched to a gene: 21. CDR1 is SQVTM and CDR2 is ANQGSEA in the germline V gene. CDR3 in DNA: TGCAGCGGGGGGGGACGCGGGAGAAGTATGAATCGAGATACGCAGTATTTT. It specifies CSGGGRGRSMNRDTQYF.

This clone was detected only a few times. The chain employs TRBV5-1 and TRBJ2-1; TRBD2 aligns across 9 bases. Germline V gene data show CDR1 as SGHRS and CDR2 as YFSETQ. Trimming cost V 1 base and J 0 bases; bases outside gene matches: 5. The CDR3 is made up of 17 amino acids. The CDR3 DNA sequence: TGCGCCAGCAGCTTGACGACTAGCGGAAGCTCCTACAATGAGCAGTTCTTC. This sequence encodes CASSLTTSGSSYNEQFF.

This clone appeared a few times. The chain joins TRBV6-4 to TRBJ1-5; tentative D call: TRBD1 (6 bases). V lost 8 bases and J 2 bases, leaving 19 bases between the germline ends. The CDR3 is made up of 16 amino acids. Germline V lookup: CDR1 MRHNA, CDR2 SNTAGT. This chain's CDR3 is CASLTGKGSGNQPQHF. As DNA, the CDR3 is TGTGCCAGCTTAACAGGGAAGGGGTCGGGCAATCAGCCCCAGCATTTT.

This clone was seen a few times. Other DNA sequences within the sample encode an identical CDR3. This chain connects TRBV19 to TRBJ2-3, with 11 bases fitting TRBD2. J lost 0 bases, V lost 5 bases, and 4 bases had no gene match. Germline lookup yields CDR1 LNHDA and CDR2 SQIVND (reference sequence). The CDR3 has 16 amino acids. The CDR3 bases are TGTGCCAGTAGTCCGGGACTAGCGGCTAGCACAGATACGCAGTATTTT. It is translated as CASSPGLAASTDTQYF.